This is a list of T cell receptor beta chains from one sample in a study of human CD8 memory T cell subsets. TCRdb re-analyzed the 5' RACE reads; it lists each CDR3 protein once, without DNA. There are 5,000 to 7,500 distinct CDR3 sequences in the sample, with around 35% held by the top ten. Material: CD8+ effector memory T cells (TEM) sorted from PBMCs. These receptors originate from a human donor in good health. CDR3s include the opening cysteine and the closing phenylalanine or tryptophan. Fields, in order: clone size, V gene, J gene, CDR3 protein. Clone size is shown for a subset of rows, as once, few, many or a class of expanded clone.

>NA|TRBV6-2/TRBV6-3|TRBJ2-1
CASSQREGAYNEQFF
>NA|TRBV7-8|TRBJ2-1
CASSPRDRRNNEQFF
>NA|TRBV12-3/TRBV12-4|TRBJ2-1
CASSFSVNEQFF
>NA|TRBV4-1|TRBJ2-7
CASSQDGGTSGYEQYF
>NA|TRBV4-3|TRBJ2-7
CASSQDRGNEQYF
>NA|TRBV13|TRBJ1-1
CATARTGLGTEAFF
>NA|TRBV11-3|TRBJ1-1
CASSPTAGDEAFF
>NA|TRBV29-1|TRBJ1-1
CSGWTGGLNTEAFF
>NA|TRBV6-5|TRBJ2-7
CASSPRTEDYEQYF
>NA|TRBV5-5|TRBJ1-2
CASSLGFGVGYGYTF
>NA|TRBV2|TRBJ2-7
CASRIPSGERTYEQYF
>medium-sized|TRBV20-1|TRBJ1-1
CSAFGPLADGELNTEAFF
>NA|TRBV6-1|TRBJ2-7
CASTIGREGDEQYF
>NA|TRBV19|TRBJ2-1
CAGSITGGINNEQFF
>NA|TRBV29-1|TRBJ2-2
CSVERLAGAPGELFF
>NA|TRBV20-1|TRBJ2-7
CSAPGLADYEQYF
>NA|TRBV4-1|TRBJ1-1
CASSHDTTEAFF
>NA|TRBV7-8|TRBJ2-1
CASRTFAGVYNEQFF
>NA|TRBV23-1|TRBJ2-7
CASSQSKTGSDEQYF
>NA|TRBV15|TRBJ2-2
CATSRDVGNTGELFF
>NA|TRBV10-2|TRBJ2-1
CASSLSAGLVNNEQFF
>NA|TRBV2|TRBJ1-2
CASSEGQGFNYGYTF
>medium-sized|TRBV7-9|TRBJ2-1
CASSLSGTGFNEQFF
>NA|TRBV5-4|TRBJ2-1
CASSWDRASSEQFF
>NA|TRBV13|TRBJ2-1
CASSFLGTYNEQFF
>medium-sized|TRBV19|TRBJ1-1
CASSHGQANTEAFF
>NA|TRBV7-2|TRBJ1-5
CASSLASGRNQPQHF
>medium-sized|TRBV10-1|TRBJ1-5
CASRDGSNQPQHF
>NA|TRBV10-2|TRBJ2-3
CASSDVGVTSGDGTDTQYF
>NA|TRBV27|TRBJ2-7
CASRPLGLAGGQEQYF
>NA|TRBV29-1|TRBJ2-7
CSVQRGTGGYEQYF
>NA|TRBV7-9|TRBJ2-7
CAVEQGPGEQYF
>NA|TRBV7-6|TRBJ2-1
CASSPDRSSYNEQFF
>NA|TRBV7-9|TRBJ2-7
CASSPGLAENYEQYF
>NA|TRBV6-5|TRBJ2-7
CASSERGSTGNLYYEQYF
>NA|TRBV4-2|TRBJ2-1
CASSQANYNEQFF